This TCR beta chain was captured by sequencing in a study of a mutant IDH1 vaccine in newly diagnosed glioma. Whole-study context: Treatment recipients were approximately 62% male and around 38% female, and their mean age was 40.4 years. Patients got radiotherapy, temozolomide, or both beforehand, and most got both. Study-level results: The authors found pseudoprogression apparently unrelated to changes in top peripheral T cell clonotypes.

Assay used: immunoSEQ multiplex PCR; TCRdb lists only in-frame clones, some missing. The sample has roughly 71,000 clones; 65% to 90% are singletons. On this clone itself: What it binds is unknown.

The time point is: baseline, week 1 (first vaccination visit). Treatment of the sample: pre-vaccination baseline after standard-of-care therapy. Donors' newly diagnosed IDH1-mutant WHO grade 3 or 4 astrocytomas lacked nuclear ATRX. Source: PBMCs, taken from a glioma patient treated with radiotherapy, temozolomide or both. The TCR comes from a man younger than 40 with glioma.

CDR3 in amino acids: CASNLRTAVNSPLHF. The CDR3, as DNA: TGTGCCAGCAACTTGAGGACAGCCGTTAATTCACCCCTCCACTTT. The V and J genes are TRBV2 and TRBJ1-6, with D perhaps TRBD1 (6 bases). CDR1 SNHLY and CDR2 FYNNEI come from the germline V gene. Trimming left V 7 bases short and J 6 bases short, with 16 bases between. This CDR3 comprises 15 residues.